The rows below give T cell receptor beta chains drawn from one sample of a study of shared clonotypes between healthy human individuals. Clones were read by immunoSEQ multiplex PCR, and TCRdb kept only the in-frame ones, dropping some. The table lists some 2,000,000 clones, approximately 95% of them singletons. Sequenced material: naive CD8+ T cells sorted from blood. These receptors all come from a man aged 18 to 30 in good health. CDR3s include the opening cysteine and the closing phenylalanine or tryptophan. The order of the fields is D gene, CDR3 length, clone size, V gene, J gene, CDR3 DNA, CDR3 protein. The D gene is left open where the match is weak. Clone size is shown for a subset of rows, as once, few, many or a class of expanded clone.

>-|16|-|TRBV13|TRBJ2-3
TGTGCCAGCAGCTCAGCCCTGGACTTGCCCACAGATACGCAGTATTTT
CASSSALDLPTDTQYF
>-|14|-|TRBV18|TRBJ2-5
TGTGCCAGCTCACCACCGGGGGCAGGGGAGACCCAGTACTTC
CASSPPGAGETQYF
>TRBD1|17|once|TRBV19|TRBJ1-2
TGTGCCAGTAGTATAGATCTCAGGACAGGGGGACGCTATGGCTACACCTTC
CASSIDLRTGGRYGYTF
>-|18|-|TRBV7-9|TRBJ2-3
TGTGCCAGCAGCTTAGCAGCGCAGTCACAGGGAAGCACAGATACGCAGTATTTT
CASSLAAQSQGSTDTQYF
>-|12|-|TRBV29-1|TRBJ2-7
TGCAGCGTTGAGGATACAGGCTACGAGCAGTACTTC
CSVEDTGYEQYF
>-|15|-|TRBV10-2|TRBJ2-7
TGCGCCAGCAGTGAGTCCGGAGGGAGCCCCTACGAGCAGTACTTC
CASSESGGSPYEQYF
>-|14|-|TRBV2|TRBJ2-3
TGTGCCAGCATAACGGCATTACTAGCAGATACGCAGTATTTT
CASITALLADTQYF
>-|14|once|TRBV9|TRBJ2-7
TGTGCCAGCAGCGTAGCTGGCAGCGCCTACGAGCAGTACTTC
CASSVAGSAYEQYF
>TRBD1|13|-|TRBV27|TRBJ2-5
TGTGCCAGCACGGACAGGGTGCAAGAGACCCAGTACTTC
CASTDRVQETQYF
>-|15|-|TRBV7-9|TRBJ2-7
TGTGCCAGCAGTCCCGGACTGGGAAAGTCCTACGAGCAGTACTTC
CASSPGLGKSYEQYF
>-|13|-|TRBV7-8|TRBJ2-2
TGTGCCAGCAGCTTAATGAACACCGGGGAGCTGTTTTTT
CASSLMNTGELFF
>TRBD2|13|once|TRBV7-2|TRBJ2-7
TGTGCCAGCATCAACCTCGCTAGCGGGGCTCTGAACTTC
CASINLASGALNF
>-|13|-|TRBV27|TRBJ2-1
TGTGCCAGCAGTTTCTCGAGGGAAAGTGAGCAGTTCTTC
CASSFSRESEQFF
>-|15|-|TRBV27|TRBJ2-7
TGTGCCAGCAGTTTAAGACGGGACTCTTTGGGGGAGCAGTACTTC
CASSLRRDSLGEQYF
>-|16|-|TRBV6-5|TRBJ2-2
TGTGCCAGCAGTTACTCGTCAGGGGCCACCACCGGGGAGCTGTTTTTT
CASSYSSGATTGELFF
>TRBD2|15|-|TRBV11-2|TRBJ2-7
TGTGCCAGCAGCTGGACTAGCGGGGGGGCCTACGAGCAGTACTTC
CASSWTSGGAYEQYF
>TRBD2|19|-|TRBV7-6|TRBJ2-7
TGTGCCAGCAGCTATGACGGGCCCCCGGGAGGGGATACCACCTACGAGCAGTACTTC
CASSYDGPPGGDTTYEQYF
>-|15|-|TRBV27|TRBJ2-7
TGTGCCAGCAGTTTAATAGGGGGGGGCCTAAACGAGCAGTACTTC
CASSLIGGGLNEQYF
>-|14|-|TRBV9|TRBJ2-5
TGTGCCAGCAGCGTAGGGACCGGCCAAGAGACCCAGTACTTC
CASSVGTGQETQYF
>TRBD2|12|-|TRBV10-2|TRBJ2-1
TGCGCCAGCAGGGAAGCGGGAGGAGAGCAGTTCTTC
CASREAGGEQFF
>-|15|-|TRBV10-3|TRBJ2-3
TGTGCCATCAGTGAGTCCTCTACATCCACAGATACGCAGTATTTT
CAISESSTSTDTQYF
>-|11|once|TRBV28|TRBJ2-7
TGTGCCAGCAGCCCGAACTACGAGCAGTACTTC
CASSPNYEQYF
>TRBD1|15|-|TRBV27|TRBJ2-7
TGTGCCAGCAGTTTATTAGGGACAGGGGATTACGAGCAGTACTTC
CASSLLGTGDYEQYF